This T cell receptor (beta chain) was sequenced for a study of blood T cell repertoires in COVID-19. Study-level background: The United States, Italy and Spain supplied acute and convalescent COVID-19 samples. Sources were T cells, B-cell-depleted T cells, or PBMCs; the material itself was cDNA or gDNA.

Original handling: Amplifying reference gene primers gave estimates of nucleated cell counts. The data were produced by immunoSEQ multiplex PCR, yet TCRdb's version contains in-frame clones alone and is incomplete. V and J calls and clone size are given by that table; D and trimming were obtained from the DNA. The table lists over 200,000 clones, nearly 90% of them singletons. The sequenced material came from peripheral blood. The clonotype comes from a woman aged 25 to 39 with acute or convalescent COVID-19.

In DNA form, the CDR3 reads TGTGCCAGCAGTCCCGACAGGAGCTCTGGAAACACCATATATTTT. Residues: CASSPDRSSGNTIYF. The genes are TRBV27 and TRBJ1-3, with a tentative D call TRBD1 (6 bases). Looked up from germline, CDR1 is MNHEY and CDR2 is SMNVEV (reference sequence). V lost 5 bases, J lost 0 bases, and 11 bases lay in between. This CDR3 has 15 residues.